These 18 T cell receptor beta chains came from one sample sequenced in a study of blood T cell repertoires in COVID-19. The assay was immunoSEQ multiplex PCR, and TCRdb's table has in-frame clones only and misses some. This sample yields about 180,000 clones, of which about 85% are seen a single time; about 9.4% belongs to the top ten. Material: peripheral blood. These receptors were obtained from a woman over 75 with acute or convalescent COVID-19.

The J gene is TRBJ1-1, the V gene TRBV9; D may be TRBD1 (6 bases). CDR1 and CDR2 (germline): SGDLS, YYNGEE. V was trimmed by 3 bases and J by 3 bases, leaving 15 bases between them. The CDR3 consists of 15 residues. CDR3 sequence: CASSARGPRDTEAFF. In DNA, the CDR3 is TGTGCCAGCAGCGCCAGGGGCCCCCGCGACACTGAAGCTTTCTTT. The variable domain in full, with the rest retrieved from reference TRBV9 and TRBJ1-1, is DSGVTQTPKHLITATGQRVTLRCSPRSGDLSVYWYQQSLDQGLQFLIQYYNGEERAKGNILERFSAQQFPDLHSELNLSSLELGDSALYFCASSARGPRDTEAFFGQGTRLTVV.

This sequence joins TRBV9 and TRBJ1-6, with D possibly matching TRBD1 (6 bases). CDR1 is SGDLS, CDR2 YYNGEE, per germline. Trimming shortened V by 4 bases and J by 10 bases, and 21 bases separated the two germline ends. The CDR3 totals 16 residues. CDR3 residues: CASSRVMGGLGSPLHF. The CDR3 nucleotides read TGTGCCAGCAGCCGCGTGATGGGGGGGCTGGGGTCACCCCTCCACTTT.

CDR3 nucleotides: TGCGCCAGCAGCCACCTCCCAGGGGGCACTAGCACAGATACGCAGTATTTT. It translates to CASSHLPGGTSTDTQYF. The chain carries TRBV4-3 and TRBJ2-3; 8 bases fit TRBD1. The V and J ends lost 3 bases and 0 bases, in that order; junction bases with no gene match: 8. Germline V gene lookup returns CDR1 LGHNA and CDR2 YSLEER. This CDR3 spans 17 amino acids.

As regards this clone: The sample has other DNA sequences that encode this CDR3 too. The CDR3 protein is CASSLRQGNTEAFF. The CDR3 DNA reads as TGCGCCAGCAGCCTCCGACAGGGCAACACTGAAGCTTTCTTT. The V call is TRBV5-1, the J call TRBJ1-1, with 7 bases fitting TRBD1. The CDR3 spans 14 residues. Germline V gives CDR1 SGHRS, CDR2 YFSETQ. V lost 4 bases and J lost 2; bases outside the gene matches: 5.

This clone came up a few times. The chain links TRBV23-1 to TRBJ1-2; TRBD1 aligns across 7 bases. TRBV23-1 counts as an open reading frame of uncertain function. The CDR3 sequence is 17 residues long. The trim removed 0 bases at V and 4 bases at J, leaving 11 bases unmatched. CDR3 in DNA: TGCGCCAGCAGTCAATCGAGGCGGGACAGAACCTTCTATGGCTACACCTTC. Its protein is CASSQSRRDRTFYGYTF.

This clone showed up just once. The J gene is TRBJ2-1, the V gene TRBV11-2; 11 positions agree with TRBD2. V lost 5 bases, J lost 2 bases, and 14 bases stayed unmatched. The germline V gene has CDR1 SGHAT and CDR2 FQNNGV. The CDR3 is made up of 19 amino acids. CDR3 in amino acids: CASSVPLAGGTRAYNEQFF. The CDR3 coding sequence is TGTGCCAGCAGCGTCCCCTTAGCGGGAGGGACGCGGGCCTACAATGAGCAGTTCTTC.

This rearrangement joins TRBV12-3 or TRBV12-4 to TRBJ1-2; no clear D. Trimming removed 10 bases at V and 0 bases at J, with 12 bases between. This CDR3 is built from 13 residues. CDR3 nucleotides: TGTGCCACGGGATCGGGAGCTAACTATGGCTACACCTTC. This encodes CATGSGANYGYTF.

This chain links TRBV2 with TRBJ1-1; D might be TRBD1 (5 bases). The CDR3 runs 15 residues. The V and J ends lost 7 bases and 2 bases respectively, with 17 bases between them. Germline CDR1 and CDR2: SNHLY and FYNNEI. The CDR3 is CASTLGRRVNTEAFF. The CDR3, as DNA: TGTGCCAGCACTCTAGGGCGCAGGGTTAACACTGAAGCTTTCTTT.

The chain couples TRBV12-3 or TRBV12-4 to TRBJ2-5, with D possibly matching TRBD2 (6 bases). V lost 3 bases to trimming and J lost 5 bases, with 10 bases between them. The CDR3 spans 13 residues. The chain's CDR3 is CASSFRTIETQYF. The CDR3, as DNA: TGTGCCAGCAGTTTCAGGACTATTGAGACCCAGTACTTC.

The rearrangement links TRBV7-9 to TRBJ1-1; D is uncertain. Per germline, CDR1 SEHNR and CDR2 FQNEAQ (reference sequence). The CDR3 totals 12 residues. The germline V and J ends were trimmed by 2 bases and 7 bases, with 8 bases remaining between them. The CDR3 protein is CASSLLAVEAFF. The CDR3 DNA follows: TGTGCCAGCAGCTTATTGGCAGTTGAAGCTTTCTTT.

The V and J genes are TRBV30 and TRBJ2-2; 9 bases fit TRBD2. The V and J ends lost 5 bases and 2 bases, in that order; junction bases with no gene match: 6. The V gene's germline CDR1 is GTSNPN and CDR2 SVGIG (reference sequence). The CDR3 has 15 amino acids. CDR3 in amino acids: CAWGGTSSNTGELFF. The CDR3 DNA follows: TGTGCCTGGGGGGGGACTAGCTCAAACACCGGGGAGCTGTTTTTT.

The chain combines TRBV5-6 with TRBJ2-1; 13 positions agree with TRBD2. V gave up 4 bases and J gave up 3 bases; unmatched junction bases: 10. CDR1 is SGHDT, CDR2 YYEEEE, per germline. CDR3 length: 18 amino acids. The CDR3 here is CASSKLAGGRLGYNEQFF. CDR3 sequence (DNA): TGTGCCAGCAGCAAACTAGCGGGGGGGCGTTTAGGCTACAATGAGCAGTTCTTC.

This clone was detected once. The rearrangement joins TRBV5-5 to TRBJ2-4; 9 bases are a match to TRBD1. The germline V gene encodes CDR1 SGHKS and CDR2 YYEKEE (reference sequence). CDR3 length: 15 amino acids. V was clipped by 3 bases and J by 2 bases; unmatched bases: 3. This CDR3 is CASSWGTGTKNIQYF. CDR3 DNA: TGTGCCAGCAGCTGGGGGACAGGGACCAAAAACATTCAGTACTTC.

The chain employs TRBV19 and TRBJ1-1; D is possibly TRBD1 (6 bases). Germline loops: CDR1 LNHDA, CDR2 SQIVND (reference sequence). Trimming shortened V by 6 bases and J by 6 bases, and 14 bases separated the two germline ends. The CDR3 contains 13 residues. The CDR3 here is CASSHRAYPEAFF. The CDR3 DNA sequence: TGTGCCAGTAGCCACAGGGCTTATCCTGAAGCTTTCTTT.

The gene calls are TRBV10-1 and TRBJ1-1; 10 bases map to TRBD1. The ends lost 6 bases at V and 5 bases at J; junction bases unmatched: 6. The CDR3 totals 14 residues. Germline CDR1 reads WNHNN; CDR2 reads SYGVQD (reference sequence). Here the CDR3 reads CASSLDRGRTEAFF. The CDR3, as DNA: TGCGCCAGCAGCCTAGACAGGGGGCGAACTGAAGCTTTCTTT.

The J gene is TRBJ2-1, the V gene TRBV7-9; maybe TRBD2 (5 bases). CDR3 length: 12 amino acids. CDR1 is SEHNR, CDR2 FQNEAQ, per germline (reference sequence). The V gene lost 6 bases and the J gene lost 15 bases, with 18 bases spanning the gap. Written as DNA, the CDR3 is TGTGCCAGCAGTTCGGACGTCGGGGTGATGTTCTTC. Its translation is CASSSDVGVMFF.

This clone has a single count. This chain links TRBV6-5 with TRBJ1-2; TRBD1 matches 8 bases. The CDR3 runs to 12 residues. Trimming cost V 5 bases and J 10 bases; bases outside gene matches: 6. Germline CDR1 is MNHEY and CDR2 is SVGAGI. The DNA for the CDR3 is TGTGCCAGCAGTAACGGACAGGGTGCCTACACCTTC. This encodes CASSNGQGAYTF.

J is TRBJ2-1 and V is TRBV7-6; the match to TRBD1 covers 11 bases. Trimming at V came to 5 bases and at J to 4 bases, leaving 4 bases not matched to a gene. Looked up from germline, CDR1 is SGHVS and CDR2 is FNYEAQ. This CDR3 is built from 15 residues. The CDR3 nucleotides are TGTGCCAGCAGCGCCGGGACAGGGGGATACAATGAGCAGTTCTTC. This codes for CASSAGTGGYNEQFF.